This is a list of T cell receptor beta chains from one sample in a study of lymphopenia after photon versus proton radiotherapy. Profiling relied on immunoSEQ multiplex PCR, and the TCRdb table lists in-frame clones only, not all of them. The table records 65,000 to 85,000 clones, less than 95% of them present only once. This specimen consisted of peripheral blood, obtained from a patient treated with photon-based radiotherapy. The receptor source for this set is a woman aged 40 to 55 with cholangiocarcinoma. Each CDR3 is given with its conserved first and last residue. The D gene is left open where the match is weak. The listing skips clone size in some rows; elsewhere it reads once, few, many or a size class.

CASTQPPAINYGYTF	TGTGCCAGCACCCAACCCCCCGCTATAAACTATGGCTACACCTTC	TRBV28	TRBJ1-2	-	-
CASSWTGRDTGELFF	TGTGCCAGCAGTTGGACCGGGAGGGACACCGGGGAGCTGTTTTTT	TRBV27	TRBJ2-2	TRBD2	-
CASSISPYSGTEAFF	TGTGCCAGTAGTATCTCCCCATATAGTGGCACTGAAGCTTTCTTT	TRBV19	TRBJ1-1	-	-
CASSLVANTGELFF	TGTGCCAGCAGTTTAGTCGCGAACACCGGGGAGCTGTTTTTT	TRBV6-1	TRBJ2-2	-	-
CASSEQKQLDEKLFF	TGTGCCAGCAGTGAACAAAAACAGCTAGATGAAAAACTGTTTTTT	TRBV6-1	TRBJ1-4	-	-
CASSQERFSNYGYTF	TGTGCCAGCAGCCAAGAAAGGTTCTCTAACTATGGCTACACCTTC	TRBV14	TRBJ1-2	-	-
CASSFSRGANSEAFF	TGCGCCAGCAGCTTTAGTAGGGGGGCAAACTCTGAAGCTTTCTTT	TRBV5-1	TRBJ1-1	-	-
CASRGTGGYLYEQYF	TGTGCCAGCAGAGGGACTGGCGGGTACCTCTACGAGCAGTACTTC	TRBV28	TRBJ2-7	-	once
CATLGQKFEQYF	TGTGCCACCCTGGGACAGAAGTTCGAGCAGTACTTC	TRBV6-6	TRBJ2-7	TRBD1	-
CASSSVGAGELFF	TGTGCCAGCAGCTCCGTGGGTGCCGGGGAGCTGTTTTTT	TRBV7-2	TRBJ2-2	-	once
CASSYHGRTPSYEQYF	TGTGCCAGCAGTTATCATGGTCGGACACCCTCCTACGAGCAGTACTTC	TRBV6-6	TRBJ2-7	-	-
CASSLNYGYTF	TGTGCCAGCAGCCTCAACTATGGCTACACCTTC	TRBV7-6	TRBJ1-2	-	-
CASLDRGSENTEAFF	TGTGCCAGCTTGGACAGGGGGAGTGAGAACACTGAAGCTTTCTTT	TRBV2	TRBJ1-1	TRBD1	-
CASSAVSWGANTEAFF	TGTGCCAGCAGCGCGGTCTCTTGGGGGGCAAACACTGAAGCTTTCTTT	TRBV11-2	TRBJ1-1	-	-
CASSLGTEAFF	TGTGCCAGCAGCTTGGGGACAGAAGCTTTCTTT	TRBV7-9	TRBJ1-1	-	few
CASSPNDRANYGYTF	TGTGCCAGCAGCCCAAATGACAGAGCTAACTATGGCTACACCTTC	TRBV28	TRBJ1-2	-	-
CASSQVGEQYF	TGTGCCAGTAGTCAGGTAGGCGAGCAGTACTTC	TRBV19	TRBJ2-7	-	once
CASKRELRNEQYF	TGTGCCAGCAAACGGGAGTTGAGAAACGAGCAGTACTTC	TRBV6-1	TRBJ2-7	-	-
CASSLVLAGSYNEQFF	TGTGCCAGCAGCTTGGTACTAGCGGGGTCCTACAATGAGCAGTTCTTC	TRBV5-4	TRBJ2-1	TRBD2	-
CASRRDTGALTEAFF	TGTGCCAGCAGACGTGACACGGGGGCCCTTACTGAAGCTTTCTTT	TRBV28	TRBJ1-1	-	-
CSGAFGVNEKLFF	TGCAGCGGTGCGTTCGGGGTTAATGAAAAACTGTTTTTT	TRBV29-1	TRBJ1-4	-	-
CASRLGQGRYEQYF	TGTGCCAGCAGGTTGGGACAGGGGCGCTACGAGCAGTACTTC	TRBV25-1	TRBJ2-7	TRBD1	-
CASSWQTSLITNEKLFF	TGTGCCAGCAGCTGGCAGACAAGCCTTATAACTAATGAAAAACTGTTTTTT	TRBV7-9	TRBJ1-4	-	-
CASSALGGGPNTIYF	TGTGCCAGCAGCGCCCTAGGGGGGGGTCCTAACACCATATATTTT	TRBV9	TRBJ1-3	-	-
CASSQARTGQNIQYF	TGTGCCAGCAGCCAAGCAAGGACAGGGCAAAACATTCAGTACTTC	TRBV4-2	TRBJ2-4	TRBD1	-
CASSSSPTNEQFF	TGTGCCAGCAGCTCCTCCCCTACGAATGAGCAGTTCTTC	TRBV9	TRBJ2-1	-	-